Below are 10 T cell receptor beta chains sequenced from a single sample in a study of blood T cells in healthy people across ages. Together with a sample-barcoded 5' primer, a J-beta primer mix was included in a second PCR lasting about 6 to 12 cycles. One entry per CDR3 protein, called by TCRdb with MiXCR from the 5' RACE reads. This table has some 760,000 distinct CDR3 sequences, 20% to 25% appearing once. These data are also associated with another study on T cells of mothers and their children.

Input material: blood. Source of these receptors: a boy aged 5-17 years in good health.

The chain joins TRBV10-3 to TRBJ2-2; TRBD1 matches 7 bases. CDR1 and CDR2 from the germline V gene are ENHRY and SYGVKD. The CDR3 runs to 14 residues. With V trimmed by 5 bases and J by 3 bases, 3 bases remained unmatched. Written as DNA, the CDR3 is TGTGCCATCAGTTTGGGGACAGACACCGGGGAGCTGTTTTTT. Amino acid sequence: CAISLGTDTGELFF.

The gene calls are TRBV7-2 and TRBJ2-5; 13 bases agree with TRBD2. CDR3 length: 15 amino acids. The V gene end was trimmed by 5 bases and the J gene end by 6 bases; junction bases not matched to a gene: 6. Germline values: CDR1 SGHTA, CDR2 FQGNSA. The CDR3 nucleotides read TGTGCCAGCAGCCCCGGACTAGCGGGGGAGAAGACCCAGTACTTC. Its protein is CASSPGLAGEKTQYF.

This chain joins TRBV2 and TRBJ2-1, with 10 bases that match TRBD2. Germline CDR1 SNHLY, CDR2 FYNNEI. V lost 7 bases and J lost 8; bases outside the gene matches: 5. This CDR3 spans 13 amino acids. The CDR3 spells CASNSGRGDEQFF. CDR3 nucleotide sequence: TGTGCCAGCAACAGCGGGAGGGGCGATGAGCAGTTCTTC.

The chain recombines TRBV12-3 or TRBV12-4 with TRBJ2-3; the match to TRBD2 covers 7 bases. The V gene end was trimmed by 6 bases and the J gene end by 8 bases; junction bases not matched to a gene: 11. The CDR3 is 14 residues long. CDR3 sequence (DNA): TGTGCCAGCAGCCCCGGGCCCTCGGGGGGTACGCAGTATTTT. It translates to CASSPGPSGGTQYF.

In its sample, this clonotype was seen a few times. CDR3 DNA sequence: TGTGCAGCTACGGGAGGGGAAGAGACCCAGTACTTC. Translation gives CAATGGEETQYF. This chain links TRBV7-8 with TRBJ2-5, with 8 positions matching TRBD2. Germline values: CDR1 SGHVS, CDR2 FQNEAQ. This CDR3 has 12 amino acids.

In its sample, this clonotype was seen a few times. The V gene is TRBV5-1, the J gene TRBJ2-3, with TRBD2 as a possible D gene (6 bases). Germline-derived CDR1 and CDR2 are SGHRS and YFSETQ. The CDR3 runs 14 residues. Between the trimmed V and J ends, which lost 1 base and 5 bases, there was a span of 11 bases. The CDR3 spells CASSLTGVQDTQYF. The CDR3 DNA sequence: TGCGCCAGCAGCTTGACGGGGGTTCAAGATACGCAGTATTTT. The full variable domain, rest sourced from reference TRBV5-1 and TRBJ2-3, is KAGVTQTPRYLIKTRGQQVTLSCSPISGHRSVSWYQQTPGQGLQFLFEYFSETQRNKGNFPGRFSGRQFSNSRSEMNVSTLELGDSALYLCASSLTGVQDTQYFGPGTRLTVL.

This clonotype was seen only a few times. The CDR3 region is CASSYPQGASNTEAFF. The CDR3 DNA follows: TGTGCCAGCAGTTACCCGCAGGGGGCGAGTAACACTGAAGCTTTCTTT. The chain employs TRBV6-2 or TRBV6-3 and TRBJ1-1; 8 nucleotides match TRBD1. This CDR3 contains 16 residues. Per the germline V gene, CDR1 is MNHEY and CDR2 is SVGEGT. V shed 2 bases, J shed 2 bases, and the junction held 7 bases outside the gene matches.

The rearrangement links TRBV20-1 to TRBJ2-1; D is ambiguous. In germline, CDR1 is DFQATT, CDR2 SNEGSKA (reference sequence). CDR3 size: 15 residues. V dropped 4 bases and J dropped 3 bases, with 16 bases sitting between them. The CDR3 bases are TGCAGTGCTACCCCCGGAGAGCGAATCTACAATGAGCAGTTCTTC. This translates into CSATPGERIYNEQFF.

This clonotype was counted only a few times. V usage is TRBV20-1 and J usage is TRBJ2-1; TRBD2 matches at 13 bases. Germline trimming cut 1 base from V and 10 bases from J; bases unmatched to any gene: 10. The CDR3 has 16 residues. The germline V gene has CDR1 DFQATT and CDR2 SNEGSKA (reference sequence). CDR3 coding DNA: TGCAGTGCTAGAGGACTAGCGGGAGGCCCCGTCATCGAGCAGTTCTTC. Protein sequence: CSARGLAGGPVIEQFF.

In this sample, this clonotype turned up a few times. The J gene is TRBJ1-1, the V gene TRBV27; no clear D gene. Trimming cost V 8 bases and J 5 bases, with 12 bases left between them. Germline CDR1 is MNHEY and CDR2 is SMNVEV (reference sequence). This CDR3 has 12 residues. The CDR3 here is CASSGLGTEAFF. The CDR3 nucleotides are TGTGCCAGCTCGGGTCTTGGGACTGAAGCTTTCTTT.